This TCR beta chain was sequenced for a study of blood T cell repertoires in COVID-19. Looking at the study overall: Some COVID-19 samples were acute and others convalescent; all came from the United States, Italy and Spain.

The repertoire was sequenced with immunoSEQ multiplex PCR; TCRdb's copy has only in-frame clones and lacks some. The sample contains under 130,000 clones, roughly four fifths of which appear only once. Losses at the gene ends were 4 bases for V and 3 bases for J; bases not matched to a gene: 7. Germline V gene lookup returns CDR1 SGHRS and CDR2 YFSETQ. CDR3 size: 14 residues. The source material was peripheral blood. This chain uses TRBV5-1 with TRBJ2-7, with TRBD2 identical over 7 bases. The TCR was taken from a woman of 80 years or more with acute or convalescent COVID-19. The CDR3 loop is CASSPPGGSYEQYF. CDR3 nucleotide sequence: TGCGCCAGCAGCCCCCCTGGCGGGAGCTACGAGCAGTACTTC.